This T cell receptor beta chain was obtained from a study of spatial heterogeneity in lung cancer. About the research overall: For the average unique TCR and UMI combination, more than eight occurrences appeared in raw reads.

Individual TCR cDNA molecules each bore their own unique molecular identifier. MiXCR was run by TCRdb on the 5' RACE reads, yielding one entry per CDR3 protein. The sample shows tens of thousands of distinct CDR3 sequences, 3.5% to 5.5% of them seen only once. Sample time point: sample taken at primary tumor resection. No cells were sorted before sequencing. The whole RNA sequenced was extracted from tumor, nontumor lung or frozen PBMC. The donor population consisted of approximately 70 patients with untreated, early-stage non-small cell lung cancer. Study conclusions and caveats: TCRs found ubiquitously expanded in tumor appeared in blood more at resection than at follow-up.

This clonotype has at least ten counts. Its antigen is still unknown. This clonotype originated in a male donor with early-stage non-small cell lung cancer. Specimen: PBMCs, collected at surgery.

The CDR3 DNA reads as TGTGCCAGTAGACAGCAACCTGGGGCCAACGTCCTGACTTTC. This sequence encodes CASRQQPGANVLTF. This chain uses TRBV19 with TRBJ2-6; D not certain. The V gene's germline CDR1 is LNHDA and CDR2 SQIVND (reference sequence). The CDR3 contains 14 residues. Trimming cost V 6 bases and J 2 bases, with 8 bases left between them.